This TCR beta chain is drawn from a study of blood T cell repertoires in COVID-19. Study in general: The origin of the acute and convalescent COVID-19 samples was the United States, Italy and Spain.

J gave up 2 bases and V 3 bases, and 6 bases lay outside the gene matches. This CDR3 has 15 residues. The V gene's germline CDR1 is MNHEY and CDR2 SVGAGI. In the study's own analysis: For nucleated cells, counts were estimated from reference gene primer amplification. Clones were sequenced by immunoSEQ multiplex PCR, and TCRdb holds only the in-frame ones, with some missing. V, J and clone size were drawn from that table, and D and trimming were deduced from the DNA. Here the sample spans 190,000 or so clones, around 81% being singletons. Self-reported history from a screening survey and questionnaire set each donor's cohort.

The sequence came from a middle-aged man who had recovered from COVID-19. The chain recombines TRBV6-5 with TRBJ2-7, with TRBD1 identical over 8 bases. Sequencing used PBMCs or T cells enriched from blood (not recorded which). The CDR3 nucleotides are TGTGCCAGCAGTTATGACAGGGGACCTCCCTACGAGCAGTACTTC. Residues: CASSYDRGPPYEQYF.